This TCR beta chain was identified in a study of blood T cells in healthy people across ages. Study outcomes and limitations: Age showed a roughly linear inverse relationship with TCR beta diversity per million T cells.

This clonotype has only a few counts. What it recognizes is unknown. The donors, healthy Caucasians from Russia, were aged roughly 6 to 90. Then a second PCR, running about 7 to 11 cycles, was carried out with a sample-barcoded 5' primer and a J-beta primer mix. TCRdb ran MiXCR on the 5' RACE reads and lists one entry per CDR3 protein. The sample lists 1.5 million to 2 million distinct CDR3 sequences, approximately 40% occurring once. The sequence was collected from a human donor in good health. Source material: blood.

Here the CDR3 reads CATSRVFEKLFF. DNA of the CDR3: TGTGCCACCAGCAGAGTCTTCGAAAAACTGTTTTTT. V is TRBV15 and J is TRBJ1-4; no firm D call. Germline lookup yields CDR1 LNHNV and CDR2 YYDKDF (reference sequence). V lost 1 base and J 8 bases, leaving 5 bases between the germline ends. This CDR3 contains 12 residues.